This T cell receptor beta chain was identified during a study of cytomegalovirus exposure and HLA in healthy donors. Study overall: Earlier, roughly 180 million T cells were analyzed, and some 120 million unique TCR beta sequences were found among them.

About this clone: What it binds is not known.

CDR3 length: 17 amino acids. Germline assignment: CDR1 WNHNN and CDR2 SYGVQD (reference sequence). This PCR relied on a set of 60 Vbeta primers and 13 Jbeta primers. Libraries were prepared by immunoSEQ multiplex PCR; TCRdb keeps only in-frame clonotypes and omits some of them. The sample holds approximately 100,000 clones, about two thirds seen once. Overall study findings and caveats: CMV serostatus was the only recorded immune exposure for donors.

Sequencing used PBMCs. This sequence joins TRBV10-1 and TRBJ2-7; TRBD1 aligns across 8 bases. The source of this sequence is a boy aged 5 to 17 in good health and CMV-seronegative. For the CDR3, the DNA is TGCGCAGCCTGGTGGCAGGGGGCCTGGTTATCGCACTACGAGCAGTACTTC. Amino acid sequence: CAAWWQGAWLSHYEQYF.